Listed here are 11 T cell receptor beta chains from one sample, sequenced in a study of T cells after yellow fever vaccination. MiXCR was run by TCRdb on the 5' RACE reads, yielding one entry per CDR3 protein. The data contain a few hundred thousand distinct CDR3 sequences, roughly 19% of them singletons. This sample comprised PBMCs, obtained 15 days after the yellow fever booster vaccination. Receptor source: a man aged 30 to 45 who received the YFV17D yellow fever vaccine.

In regard to this clonotype: The junction and the germline gene differ at one end; a read error may be behind it. In nucleotides, the CDR3 is TGCAGTGCTAGACCCATGAGCCTTGACTATGGCTACAACTTC. Translating gives CSARPMSLDYGYNF. J is TRBJ1-2 and V is TRBV20-1; D is undetermined. CDR1 and CDR2 (germline): DFQATT, SNEGSKA (reference sequence). The CDR3 has 14 amino acids.

Only a few counts were recorded for this clonotype. This chain links TRBV4-2 with TRBJ2-3, with D possibly matching TRBD2 (6 bases). CDR3 length: 16 amino acids. CDR1 LGHNA and CDR2 YNFKEQ come from the germline V gene. Trimming removed 4 bases at V and 0 bases at J, with 14 bases between. The CDR3 coding sequence is TGTGCCAGCAGCCGGGCGGGACGAGCTAGCACAGATACGCAGTATTTT. Translation: CASSRAGRASTDTQYF.

The J gene is TRBJ2-1, the V gene TRBV7-2; D call uncertain. Trimming pared 0 bases from V and 6 bases from J, leaving 9 bases between. CDR3 length: 14 amino acids. CDR1 is SGHTA and CDR2 is FQGNSA in the germline V gene. CDR3 nucleotide sequence: TGTGCCAGCAGCTTAGCAGAGCTCACCAATGAGCAGTTCTTC. Residues: CASSLAELTNEQFF.

J is TRBJ2-6 and V is TRBV7-2, with D unclear. Germline loops: CDR1 SGHTA, CDR2 FQGNSA. The V end was cut by 6 bases, the J end by 0 bases, with 6 bases between. This CDR3 spans 14 amino acids. CDR3 region: CASSGHSGANVLTF. DNA of the CDR3: TGTGCCAGCAGTGGGCACTCTGGGGCCAACGTCCTGACTTTC.

This chain links TRBV2 with TRBJ2-3, with a tentative D call TRBD2 (6 bases). Germline V gene lookup returns CDR1 SNHLY and CDR2 FYNNEI. Trimming took off 3 bases at V and 0 bases at J, with 16 bases between the two ends. The length of the CDR3 is 17 residues. The CDR3 protein is CASSEWMGGTSTDTQYF. CDR3 coding DNA: TGTGCCAGCAGTGAGTGGATGGGCGGGACCAGCACAGATACGCAGTATTTT.

The chain is built from TRBV6-1 and TRBJ1-2, with D unclear. The CDR3 is made up of 11 amino acids. Trimming shortened V by 3 bases and J by 5 bases, and 4 bases separated the two germline ends. From germline, CDR1 is MNHNS and CDR2 SASEGT. CDR3: CASSDAYGYTF. As DNA, the CDR3 is TGTGCCAGCAGTGATGCGTATGGCTACACCTTC.

The chain employs TRBV29-1 and TRBJ2-3, with 11 bases matching TRBD2. The trim removed 7 bases at V and 2 bases at J, leaving 5 bases unmatched. The CDR3 runs 14 residues. Germline V gene lookup returns CDR1 SQVTM and CDR2 ANQGSEA. The chain's CDR3 is CSGSGRAITDTQYF. CDR3 nucleotide sequence: TGCAGCGGTAGCGGGAGGGCCATCACAGATACGCAGTATTTT.

The V call is TRBV20-1, the J call TRBJ2-1, with 12 bases fitting TRBD2. With 4 bases clipped from V and 6 bases from J, the junction kept 4 bases outside the gene matches. The CDR3 runs 14 residues. CDR1 is DFQATT, CDR2 SNEGSKA, per germline (reference sequence). The CDR3 DNA follows: TGCAGTGCTACCGGACTAGCGGGACGCAATGAGCAGTTCTTC. Its protein product is CSATGLAGRNEQFF.

The rearrangement uses TRBV11-2 and TRBJ2-7, with TRBD1 matching over 7 bases. V gave up 1 base and J gave up 3 bases; unmatched junction bases: 3. CDR3 length equals 14 residues. Germline CDR1 SGHAT, CDR2 FQNNGV. CDR3 residues: CASSLVRGLYEQYF. CDR3 bases: TGTGCCAGCAGCTTAGTAAGGGGGCTCTACGAGCAGTACTTC. The full variable domain, with the rest looked up from reference TRBV11-2 and TRBJ2-7, is EAGVAQSPRYKIIEKRQSVAFWCNPISGHATLYWYQQILGQGPKLLIQFQNNGVVDDSQLPKDRFSAERLKGVDSTLKIQPAKLEDSAVYLCASSLVRGLYEQYFGPGTRLTVT.

This clonotype was detected a few times. This chain joins TRBV5-1 and TRBJ2-1, with D possibly being TRBD2 (7 bases). Trimming removed 0 bases at V and 4 bases at J, with 14 bases between. The CDR3 covers 16 residues. Germline-derived CDR1 and CDR2 are SGHRS and YFSETQ. The CDR3 region has the DNA TGCGCCAGCAGCTTGGAAGGGGGGGCTTTTTACAATGAGCAGTTCTTC. Amino acid sequence: CASSLEGGAFYNEQFF.

The table lists this clonotype with a few counts. CDR3 loop: CASSQDWDEPYNEQFF. CDR3 coding DNA: TGTGCCAGCAGCCAAGATTGGGATGAGCCCTACAATGAGCAGTTCTTC. The chain employs TRBV14 and TRBJ2-1, with D unclear. The V and J ends lost 0 bases and 2 bases respectively, with 11 bases between them. The CDR3 is 16 residues long. Germline V CDR1 and CDR2: SGHDN, FVKESK.